The 25 T cell receptor beta chains listed next were all sequenced from one sample in a study of Graves' ophthalmopathy and Graves' hyperthyroidism. The study amplified TCR beta CDR3 regions using RNA transcripts. First-round RT-PCR employed HTBI primers, with a second-round multiplex PCR after it. One entry per CDR3 protein results from TCRdb running MiXCR on the multiplex PCR reads. The table lists approximately 150,000 distinct CDR3 sequences, approximately 40% of them singletons, with approximately 9% in the top ten. The source material was peripheral blood. The receptor set was obtained from a man in his thirties or forties with Graves' ophthalmopathy.

This clonotype was counted at least ten times. The genes are TRBV10-3 and TRBJ1-2; no clear D gene. Germline-derived CDR1 and CDR2 are ENHRY and SYGVKD. V was pared by 5 bases and J by 2 bases, with 9 bases between. This CDR3 has 13 amino acids. The DNA of the CDR3 is TGTGCCATCAGTACGGCTTCAAACTATGGCTACACCTTC. It codes for CAISTASNYGYTF.

This clonotype was detected once. The chain has TRBV7-8 and TRBJ1-1, with D perhaps matching TRBD1 (6 bases). V dropped 6 bases and J dropped 5 bases, with 13 bases sitting between them. This CDR3 spans 13 amino acids. Germline CDR1 reads SGHVS; CDR2 reads FQNEAQ. CDR3 sequence: CASSATGRTEAFF. The CDR3 bases are TGTGCCAGCAGTGCTACAGGGAGAACTGAAGCTTTCTTT.

On this clonotype: At one end the junction does not follow the germline gene, possibly because of a read error. Written as DNA, the CDR3 is TGTGCCAGCAGTTTATCAGGGTCGGCCAAAAACATTCGGTACTTC. Protein: CASSLSGSAKNIRYF. The V gene is TRBV12-3 or TRBV12-4, the J gene TRBJ2-4, with D maybe TRBD1 (5 bases). This CDR3 has 15 amino acids.

The chain recombines TRBV12-3 or TRBV12-4 with TRBJ2-2, with 10 bases aligning to TRBD1. The CDR3 sequence is 14 residues long. V lost 3 bases to trimming and J lost 6 bases; unmatched junction nucleotides: 1. The CDR3 loop reads CASSFGTGAGELFF. CDR3 in DNA: TGTGCCAGCAGTTTTGGGACAGGGGCCGGGGAGCTGTTTTTT.

This clonotype was observed many times. V is TRBV7-2 and J is TRBJ2-7; TRBD2 matches at 8 bases. The CDR3 sequence is 14 residues long. The germline V gene has CDR1 SGHTA and CDR2 FQGNSA. V trimming: 5 bases; J trimming: 3 bases; junction bases outside the gene matches: 6. CDR3 sequence: CASSIGRAYYEQYF. The CDR3 nucleotides are TGTGCCAGCAGCATCGGGAGGGCCTACTACGAGCAGTACTTC.

This chain joins TRBV12-3 or TRBV12-4 and TRBJ2-7, with 12 bases identical to TRBD2. The CDR3 runs to 16 residues. J gave up 4 bases and V 6 bases, and 10 bases lay outside the gene matches. CDR3 bases: TGTGCCAGCAGCAAGCGGGGGGGGACTAGCGGGTACGAGCAGTACTTC. Protein: CASSKRGGTSGYEQYF.

The chain is built from TRBV15 and TRBJ1-5; no definite D call. Trimming removed 1 base at V and 4 bases at J, with 5 bases between. CDR3 length: 13 amino acids. In germline, CDR1 is LNHNV, CDR2 YYDKDF (reference sequence). CDR3 coding DNA: TGTGCCACCAGCAGAGTCGGGAATCAGCCCCAGCATTTT. It encodes CATSRVGNQPQHF.

The V gene is TRBV20-1, the J gene TRBJ1-1; D possibly corresponds to TRBD1 (5 bases). Germline CDR1 is DFQATT and CDR2 is SNEGSKA (reference sequence). Trimming left V 1 base short and J 0 bases short, with 6 bases between. This CDR3 comprises 13 residues. The CDR3 reads CSARGQLNTEAFF. In DNA, the CDR3 is TGCAGTGCTAGAGGACAGTTGAACACTGAAGCTTTCTTT.

This chain joins TRBV12-3 or TRBV12-4 and TRBJ2-7, with TRBD2 identical over 9 bases. V was clipped by 2 bases and J by 9 bases; unmatched bases: 5. This CDR3 comprises 13 residues. CDR3 region: CASSLLAGKLQYF. The DNA of the CDR3 is TGTGCCAGCAGTTTACTAGCGGGAAAACTGCAGTACTTC.

This clonotype was observed at least ten times. V is TRBV19 and J is TRBJ2-2; TRBD1 aligns across 9 bases. Trimming took 10 bases from V and 7 from J; bases not matched to a gene: 13. CDR1 is LNHDA and CDR2 is SQIVND in the germline V gene (reference sequence). This CDR3 is 15 amino acids long. CDR3 bases: TGTGCCATTGCCGACAGGGGGGTCGGCGGCGGGGAGCTGTTTTTT. Protein sequence: CAIADRGVGGGELFF.

The chain recombines TRBV12-3 or TRBV12-4 with TRBJ2-7, with 8 bases aligning to TRBD2. CDR3 length equals 15 residues. After removal of 3 bases from V and 2 bases from J, the junction contained 6 bases not matched to a gene. CDR3 residues: CASSLSSGRPYEQYF. CDR3 sequence (DNA): TGTGCCAGCAGTTTGTCCAGCGGGAGACCCTACGAGCAGTACTTC.

The chain couples TRBV5-1 to TRBJ1-1; the D gene is possibly TRBD1 (6 bases). Germline assignment: CDR1 SGHRS and CDR2 YFSETQ. This CDR3 region has 14 residues. The V and J ends lost 2 bases and 5 bases respectively, with 13 bases between them. CDR3 nucleotide sequence: TGCGCCAGCAGCTTACGGGGGGCTGGGACTGAAGCTTTCTTT. Amino acids: CASSLRGAGTEAFF.

This chain joins TRBV12-3 or TRBV12-4 and TRBJ1-2; tentative D call: TRBD1 (6 bases). The V end lost 4 bases, the J end lost 3 bases, and 9 bases lay between the germline ends. The CDR3 contains 13 residues. CDR3 coding DNA: TGTGCCAGCAGTTCGGGGGCTTACTATGGCTACACCTTC. Translated, it gives CASSSGAYYGYTF.

This clonotype has a count of ten or more. The DNA for the CDR3 is TGTGCCAGCAGTTCGTTTCCCAATCAGCCCCAGCATTTT. Protein sequence: CASSSFPNQPQHF. The chain is built from TRBV28 and TRBJ1-5; D is unresolved. Germline CDR1 is MDHEN and CDR2 is SYDVKM. V lost 4 bases to trimming and J lost 3 bases, with 7 bases between them. The CDR3 totals 13 residues. The full variable domain, in which reference TRBV28 and TRBJ1-5 provide the parts outside the CDR3, is DVKVTQSSRYLVKRTGEKVFLECVQDMDHENMFWYRQDPGLGLRLIYFSYDVKMKEKGDIPEGYSVSREKKERFSLILESASTNQTSMYLCASSSFPNQPQHFGDGTRLSIL.

This clonotype was picked up a small number of times. The CDR3 protein is CASSSRVQETQYF. CDR3 nucleotides: TGTGCCAGCAGTTCCAGGGTCCAAGAGACCCAGTACTTC. This chain connects TRBV28 to TRBJ2-5; a weak D match, TRBD1 (5 bases). Trimming shortened V by 4 bases and J by 1 base, and 7 bases separated the two germline ends. CDR3 size: 13 residues. Germline-derived CDR1 and CDR2 are MDHEN and SYDVKM. The full variable domain, in which reference TRBV28 and TRBJ2-5 provide the parts outside the CDR3, is DVKVTQSSRYLVKRTGEKVFLECVQDMDHENMFWYRQDPGLGLRLIYFSYDVKMKEKGDIPEGYSVSREKKERFSLILESASTNQTSMYLCASSSRVQETQYFGPGTRLLVL.

This clonotype has more than one count but fewer than ten. The chain combines TRBV6-1 with TRBJ2-5; TRBD2 aligns across 11 bases. Germline V gene sequence: CDR1 MNHNS, CDR2 SASEGT. This CDR3 region has 15 residues. The V segment lost 4 bases and the J segment 5 bases; nucleotides outside the gene matches: 6. The chain's CDR3 is CASSATSGTPETQYF. CDR3 DNA sequence: TGTGCCAGCAGTGCGACTAGCGGGACGCCGGAGACCCAGTACTTC.

The V and J genes are TRBV6-1 and TRBJ1-1; D possibly corresponds to TRBD1 (6 bases). The CDR3 sequence is 11 residues long. Germline values: CDR1 MNHNS, CDR2 SASEGT. The V gene lost 6 bases and the J gene lost 8 bases, with 10 bases spanning the gap. CDR3 sequence: CASRLDREAFF. DNA of the CDR3: TGTGCCAGCAGACTGGACAGAGAAGCTTTCTTT.

The gene calls are TRBV12-3 or TRBV12-4 and TRBJ2-2; no definite D call. Trimming removed 6 bases at V and 5 bases at J, with 10 bases between. The CDR3 runs to 13 residues. CDR3 nucleotides: TGTGCCAGCAGCTCAACACGAACCGGGGAGCTGTTTTTT. Translation gives CASSSTRTGELFF.

This clonotype was recorded at least ten times. The chain couples TRBV6-5 to TRBJ2-7, with D unclear. V gave up 6 bases and J gave up 0 bases, with 6 bases separating them. The CDR3 consists of 12 residues. The V gene's germline CDR1 is MNHEY and CDR2 SVGAGI. CDR3 in amino acids: CASRANSYEQYF. DNA for the CDR3: TGTGCCAGCAGAGCCAACTCCTACGAGCAGTACTTC.

This clonotype was detected ten times or more. The rearrangement uses TRBV18 and TRBJ1-1; possibly TRBD1 for D (5 bases). V lost 2 bases, J lost 8 bases, and 15 bases lay in between. Germline CDR1 KGHSH, CDR2 LQKENI. This CDR3 is built from 14 residues. Here the CDR3 DNA reads TGTGCCAGCTCACCAGTTGGGGGTGAGGGCGAAGCTTTCTTT. It codes for CASSPVGGEGEAFF.

This clonotype was recorded at least ten times. The chain carries TRBV7-3 and TRBJ2-6; D uncertain. Germline V gives CDR1 SGHTA, CDR2 FQGTGA. The CDR3 is 17 amino acids. V lost 1 base and J 0 bases, leaving 10 bases between the germline ends. The CDR3 coding sequence is TGTGCCAGCAGCTTAAGCAGCACGGTCTCTGGGGCCAACGTCCTGACTTTC. Translation: CASSLSSTVSGANVLTF.

This clonotype was picked up many times. The genes are TRBV6-2 or TRBV6-3 and TRBJ1-5, with 7 bases fitting TRBD1. The CDR3 length is 14 residues. V was clipped by 5 bases and J by 9 bases; unmatched bases: 10. Germline loops: CDR1 MNHEY, CDR2 SVGEGT. The CDR3 DNA is TGTGCCAGCAGTCCTGGACAGGCCTCCGGGCCCCAGCATTTT. Protein product: CASSPGQASGPQHF.

This clonotype was observed many times. The chain has TRBV12-3 or TRBV12-4 and TRBJ2-5, with 10 bases identical to TRBD1. The CDR3 loop spans 13 amino acids. Trimming at V came to 5 bases and at J to 7 bases, leaving 4 bases not matched to a gene. The CDR3 protein is CASSPWTGGTQYF. DNA for the CDR3: TGTGCCAGCAGTCCCTGGACAGGGGGGACCCAGTACTTC.

The chain couples TRBV7-2 to TRBJ1-2, with D possibly being TRBD1 (5 bases). Looked up from germline, CDR1 is SGHTA and CDR2 is FQGNSA. V was cut by 6 bases and J by 5 bases, with 16 bases left in between. CDR3 length: 14 amino acids. CDR3 in amino acids: CASRWSRDLYGYTF. CDR3 sequence (DNA): TGTGCCAGCAGGTGGTCCCGGGACCTTTATGGCTACACCTTC. The whole variable domain, remainder taken from reference TRBV7-2 and TRBJ1-2, is GAGVSQSPSNKVTEKGKDVELRCDPISGHTALYWYRQSLGQGLEFLIYFQGNSAPDKSGLPSDRFSAERTGGSVSTLTIQRTQQEDSAVYLCASRWSRDLYGYTFGSGTRLTVV.

The genes are TRBV19 and TRBJ1-2; 10 bases agree with TRBD1. The germline CDR1 and CDR2 sequences are LNHDA and SQIVND (reference sequence). V lost 7 bases to trimming and J lost 6 bases; unmatched junction nucleotides: 5. This CDR3 spans 13 amino acids. DNA for the CDR3: TGTGCCAGTACCCCCGACAGGGGGCATGGCTACACCTTC. This codes for CASTPDRGHGYTF.